The present T cell receptor (beta chain) was sequenced within a study of Ad26.COV2.S vaccination and SARS-CoV-2 variants. As for the study in general: Intramuscularly, Ad26.COV2.S was given either once or twice, 56 days apart.

V was pared by 10 bases and J by 0 bases, with 13 bases between. The germline V gene encodes CDR1 SGHAT and CDR2 FQNNGV. There are 14 residues in the CDR3. The table lists this clone with a count of one. Its antigen is currently unknown. General study findings and limits: Recipients given vaccine exceeded placebo recipients in spike-specific TCR breadth. Non-spike TCR breadth showed similarity between vaccine and placebo recipients.

Treatment given: over 15 received Ad26.COV2.S at low or high dose, single or two shots; several received placebo; per-sample allocation not given. The samples were gathered on day 63 after the first injection of vaccine or placebo. The repertoire was sequenced with immunoSEQ multiplex PCR; TCRdb's copy has only in-frame clones and lacks some. The sample includes hundreds of thousands of clones, 80% to 90% of them seen just once. The sample consisted of peripheral blood, taken in a trial of Ad26.COV2.S vaccine versus placebo. The V gene is TRBV11-2, the J gene TRBJ2-1; D is uncertain. This clonotype was obtained from a person aged 18-65 years who received the Ad26.COV2.S COVID-19 vaccine or a placebo. The CDR3 DNA is TGTGCCACCTCGGATCTGAGCTCCTACAATGAGCAGTTCTTC. It specifies CATSDLSSYNEQFF.